This T cell receptor (beta chain) derives from a study of siplizumab effects on memory and regulatory T cells (dated by TCRdb to 2018 to 2020). About the full investigation: The study looked at the effect of siplizumab, an anti-CD2 antibody, on alloreactive T-cell subsets in allogeneic mixed lymphocyte reactions made from human PBMCs.

Paper-wide results and their limitations: Because sequences below about 10^-5 frequency were poorly captured, only a minor fraction of alloreactive clones could be mapped to unstimulated subsets. Unstimulated naive T cells appeared to be more diverse than memory T cells, and naive cells seemed to make a substantial contribution to the alloresponse. In reactions with siplizumab, an average of approximately 69% of mappable alloreactive CD4+ clones were Treg-derived, compared with roughly 26% in control reactions. A naive or memory phenotype could not be assigned to roughly 80-97% of proliferating CD4+ or CD8+ clones. The suppressive function of proliferating Tregs from siplizumab cultures was not functionally confirmed. The cumulative frequency of alloreactive sequences that could be traced back to unstimulated CD4+ memory T cells was significantly reduced by siplizumab.

The CDR3 numbers 16 residues from cysteine through phenylalanine. CDR3 DNA only is kept here, 48 bases in frame from base 1. V is pared back by 8 bases and J by 0 bases, with 17 bases lying between the germline termini. The germline V gene (reference sequence) yields GTSNPN for CDR1 and SVGIG for CDR2. Sorted unstimulated T cells and proliferating T cells recovered from mixed lymphocyte reactions underwent TCRbeta CDR3 sequencing. Fresh whole blood from approximately ten HLA-typed healthy donors was used to isolate PBMCs. With regard to this clone: It has no known antigen specificity. Per-base quality was not reported, and no clone a single base away is much larger than it.

The library was prepared using the immunoSEQ multiplex PCR assay. The deep sequencing platform assayed around 94,000 TCR templates per sample. Genomic DNA extracted from sorted T cells was used for TCRbeta CDR3 sequencing. Under the source paper's analysis protocol: The R programming language was used for clonal analysis of the TCRbeta CDR3 data. Alloreactive CD4+ and CD8+ clones were identified by comparing unstimulated samples to CFSE-low samples taken after the reaction. Regulatory or non-regulatory origin of alloreactive CD4+ clones was assigned by matching sequences to the sorted unstimulated Treg and non-Treg repertoires. TCRdb re-hosts the immuneACCESS table, in-frame sequences only. Its copies lack some clones; in the studies checked, an unresolved V gene accounts for under half of them, and the cause for the rest is not known. V and J calls and clone size are given by that table; D and trimming were obtained from the DNA. Across this sample there are more than 85,000 clones, with just under 90% seen only once. The biggest ten clones account for roughly 15% of the sample.

The rearranged segments are TRBV30 and TRBJ2-6; no confident D gene assignment can be made. Sequencing was done on a sample of CD4+ T cells sorted from blood. This TCR came from a human donor in good health. The DNA sequence is TGTGCCCACCACAACGGACGGGTCTCTGGGGCCAACGTCCTGACTTTC. Its translation reads: CAHHNGRVSGANVLTF.